This T cell receptor (beta chain) stems from a study of cytomegalovirus exposure and HLA in healthy donors. Whole-study findings and limits: Reports described diagnosis of cytomegalovirus status by the classifier as highly specific and sensitive. In an earlier analysis, about 87% or about 30%: the productive usage of most TCR beta V segments. Presence/absence analysis assumed near-uniform sequencing depth across donors.

The PCR was carried out with 60 Vbeta primers and 13 Jbeta primers. Study processing details: Unique TCR beta chains numbered roughly 83 million in a later analysis, with roughly 10 million shared. This table comes from immunoSEQ multiplex PCR, and its TCRdb copy is limited to in-frame clones, with some not included. V, J and clone size were drawn from that table, and D and trimming were deduced from the DNA. The data show some 200,000 clones, with 65% to 85% seen just once and approximately 1.5% held by the top ten. A note on this clone: No antigen is known for it.

The CDR3 covers 15 residues. Unmatched junction bases numbered 10, after V lost 7 bases and J lost 5 bases. Germline CDR1 and CDR2: MDHEN and SYDVKM. The specimen sequenced was PBMCs. The sequence derives from a man aged 50-59 years in good health and CMV-seronegative. This chain connects TRBV28 to TRBJ2-2; TRBD1 matches 7 bases. The CDR3 DNA follows: TGTGCCAGCACCCAAGACAGGGTGGGTACCGGGGAGCTGTTTTTT. Its translation is CASTQDRVGTGELFF.